The 3 T cell receptor beta chains listed next were all sequenced from one sample in a study of identifying expanded T cells in peripheral blood. Profiling relied on immunoSEQ multiplex PCR, and the TCRdb table lists in-frame clones only, not all of them. The sample lists 50,000 to 75,000 clones, approximately 89% seen once, with roughly 4.5% in the top ten. Sequencing was carried out using blood. The receptors here all came from a person between 18 and 69 years old in good health.

The CDR3: CASSLLAGSTDTQYF. The CDR3 DNA follows: TGTGCCAGCAGCTTACTAGCGGGGAGCACAGATACGCAGTATTTT. The genes are TRBV7-2 and TRBJ2-3, with 9 bases identical to TRBD2. J gave up 0 bases and V 2 bases, and 0 bases lay outside the gene matches. Germline-derived CDR1 and CDR2 are SGHTA and FQGNSA. There are 15 residues in the CDR3.

In this sample, this clone turned up once. This rearrangement joins TRBV4-2 to TRBJ2-3; 11 nucleotides line up with TRBD2. The J segment lost 4 bases and the V segment lost 4 bases, leaving 4 bases of the junction unmatched. The germline CDR1 and CDR2 sequences are LGHNA and YNFKEQ. CDR3 length: 15 residues. The CDR3 loop reads CASSPFSGRADTQYF. The CDR3 DNA sequence: TGTGCCAGCAGCCCGTTTAGCGGGAGGGCAGATACGCAGTATTTT.

This sequence joins TRBV7-9 and TRBJ2-7; 9 bases match TRBD2. V lost 1 base, J lost 3 bases, and 4 bases stayed unmatched. The CDR3 has 15 amino acids. In germline, CDR1 is SEHNR, CDR2 FQNEAQ (reference sequence). CDR3 loop: CASSLEAGGHYEQYF. CDR3 bases: TGTGCCAGCAGCTTAGAAGCGGGGGGCCACTACGAGCAGTACTTC.